This TCR beta chain was sequenced in a study of T-cell memory formation after mild COVID-19. This clonotype was picked up a small number of times. What it binds is unknown. A single record per CDR3 protein comes from TCRdb applying MiXCR to the 5' RACE reads. Altogether 75,000 to 95,000 distinct CDR3 sequences are present, about 15% being singletons, with the ten largest covering around two fifths. General study points: Later expanders leaned CD4+, whereas day 15 to 85 contracting clones were balanced CD4/CD8. Mostly located in CM and EM were contracting CD4+ clones, with contracting CD8+ clones located in EMRA. Pre-infection memory already had some responding clones, implying cross-reactive memory joined.

The sample consisted of PBMCs or a T cell subset sorted from them (not recorded which). The TCR originated in a man between 18 and 35 years old who had mild COVID-19 (a few samples of this study predate the infection). Cell type and time point are not known.

CDR3 loop: CASSSQHTEAFF. CDR3 sequence (DNA): TGTGCCAGCAGCTCTCAGCACACTGAAGCTTTCTTT. V usage is TRBV7-2 and J usage is TRBJ1-1; no firm D call. CDR1 and CDR2 from the germline V gene are SGHTA and FQGNSA. This CDR3 is built from 12 residues. Trimming removed 4 bases from V and 3 bases from J, with 6 bases in between.